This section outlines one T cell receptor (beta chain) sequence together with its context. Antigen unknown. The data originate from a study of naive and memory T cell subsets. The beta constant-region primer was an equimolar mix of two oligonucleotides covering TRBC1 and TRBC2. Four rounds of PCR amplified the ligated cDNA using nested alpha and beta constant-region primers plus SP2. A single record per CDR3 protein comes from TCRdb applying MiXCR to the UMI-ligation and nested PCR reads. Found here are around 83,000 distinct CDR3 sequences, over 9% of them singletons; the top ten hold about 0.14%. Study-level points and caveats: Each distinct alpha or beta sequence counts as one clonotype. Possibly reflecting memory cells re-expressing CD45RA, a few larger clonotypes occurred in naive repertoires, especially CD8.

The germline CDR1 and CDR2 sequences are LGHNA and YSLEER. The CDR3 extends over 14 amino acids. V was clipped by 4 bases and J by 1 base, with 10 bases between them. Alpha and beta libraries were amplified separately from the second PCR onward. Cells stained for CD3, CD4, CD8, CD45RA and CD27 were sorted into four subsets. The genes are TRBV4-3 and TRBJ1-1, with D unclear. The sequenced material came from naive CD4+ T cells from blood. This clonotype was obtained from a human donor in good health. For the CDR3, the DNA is TGCGCCAGCAGCCCTCATACCGAGAACACTGAAGCTTTCTTT. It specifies CASSPHTENTEAFF.